Below, 17 T cell receptor beta chains from the same sample are listed, as sequenced in a study of blood T cell repertoires in COVID-19. Produced via immunoSEQ multiplex PCR; TCRdb's table is partial and in-frame only. The table has around 320,000 clones, just under 90% seen once. Sequencing was carried out using peripheral blood. Every receptor here comes from a woman aged 30 to 39 with COVID-19, enrolled during active disease.

The chain uses TRBV10-3 and TRBJ1-2; TRBD1 aligns across 8 bases. V trimming: 10 bases; J trimming: 6 bases; junction bases outside the gene matches: 16. The CDR3 sequence is 15 residues long. Germline V lookup: CDR1 ENHRY, CDR2 SYGVKD. The CDR3 spells CATYSPRGLIDGYTF. DNA of the CDR3: TGTGCCACCTACTCCCCCAGGGGGCTTATTGATGGCTACACCTTC.

The V call is TRBV11-3, the J call TRBJ2-2; 7 positions match TRBD2. This CDR3 spans 15 amino acids. Losses at the gene ends were 5 bases for V and 6 bases for J; bases not matched to a gene: 9. The germline CDR1 and CDR2 sequences are SGHNT and YENEEA. CDR3 loop: CASSLGGSYAGELFF. CDR3 nucleotides: TGTGCCAGCAGCCTGGGAGGGAGTTACGCCGGGGAGCTGTTTTTT.

This clone was detected many times. J is TRBJ1-1 and V is TRBV19; D is possibly TRBD1 (6 bases). V lost 7 bases and J lost 7, with 16 bases in between. The germline gives CDR1 LNHDA, CDR2 SQIVND (reference sequence). The CDR3 runs to 13 residues. The CDR3, as DNA: TGTGCCAGTAAGAAAACAGGGTTCAATGAAGCTTTCTTT. It codes for CASKKTGFNEAFF.

The CDR3 nucleotides are TGTGCCACCAGCAGAGATAGCTTAACTGAAGCTTTCTTT. This gives the protein CATSRDSLTEAFF. The rearrangement links TRBV15 to TRBJ1-1; D gene unclear. Germline CDR1 reads LNHNV; CDR2 reads YYDKDF (reference sequence). The CDR3 is 13 amino acids. V dropped 0 bases and J dropped 5 bases, with 7 bases sitting between them.

This clone has more than one count but fewer than ten. The CDR3 here is CASSLKSSGELFF. CDR3 bases: TGTGCCAGCAGCTTGAAGAGTTCCGGGGAGCTGTTTTTT. The chain couples TRBV5-4 to TRBJ2-2; D is undetermined. V gave up 1 base and J gave up 6 bases, with 7 bases separating them. The CDR3 is made up of 13 amino acids. CDR1 and CDR2 (germline): SGHNT, YYREEE (reference sequence).

The rearrangement links TRBV12-3 or TRBV12-4 to TRBJ2-5; TRBD2 agrees at 7 bases. V lost 8 bases to trimming and J lost 3 bases; unmatched junction nucleotides: 6. CDR3 length: 13 amino acids. Written as DNA, the CDR3 is TGTGCCAGCGGCCCTCGGGGGGAAGAGACCCAGTACTTC. Protein: CASGPRGEETQYF.

This chain connects TRBV14 to TRBJ1-6; D gene ambiguous. The V gene lost 4 bases and the J gene lost 7 bases, with 14 bases spanning the gap. The CDR3 is 15 residues long. Germline CDR1 is SGHDN and CDR2 is FVKESK. The CDR3 nucleotides are TGTGCCAGCAGCCCGCGAGTAGGGAGAAATTCACCCCTCCACTTT. It specifies CASSPRVGRNSPLHF.

This rearrangement joins TRBV27 to TRBJ2-3; D remains unclear. This CDR3 comprises 12 residues. Trimming took off 3 bases at V and 4 bases at J, with 5 bases between the two ends. Per germline, CDR1 MNHEY and CDR2 SMNVEV (reference sequence). DNA of the CDR3: TGTGCCAGCAGTTTCAGCGCAGATACGCAGTATTTT. Translated: CASSFSADTQYF.

V usage is TRBV19 and J usage is TRBJ1-2, with 7 positions matching TRBD1. Trimming at V came to 3 bases and at J to 8 bases, leaving 6 bases not matched to a gene. Looked up from germline, CDR1 is LNHDA and CDR2 is SQIVND (reference sequence). This CDR3 region has 13 residues. The CDR3 here is CASSIDRVRGYTF. Written as DNA, the CDR3 is TGTGCCAGTAGTATTGACAGGGTACGAGGCTACACCTTC.

This rearrangement joins TRBV11-3 to TRBJ2-2; no firm D call. CDR1 SGHNT and CDR2 YENEEA come from the germline V gene. This CDR3 has 12 residues. V shed 3 bases and J shed 5 bases, with 4 bases lying between them. In DNA, the CDR3 is TGTGCCAGCAGCTTGCGAACCGGGGAGCTGTTTTTT. Encoded protein: CASSLRTGELFF.

This clone showed up many times. The V call is TRBV3-1 (or the pseudogene TRBV3-2), the J call TRBJ1-1; a weak D match, TRBD1 (6 bases). The germline V and J ends were trimmed by 4 bases and 6 bases, with 18 bases remaining between them. The CDR3 consists of 15 residues. Germline CDR1 LGHDT, CDR2 YNNKEL (reference sequence). The CDR3 DNA follows: TGTGCCAGCAGCCGAGGGACAAGCATTTTTGCTGAAGCTTTCTTT. It yields the protein CASSRGTSIFAEAFF.

This chain connects TRBV4-1 to TRBJ1-5; D is ambiguous. Looked up from germline, CDR1 is MGHRA and CDR2 is YSYEKL. V was shortened by 1 base and J by 4 bases, with 14 bases between the two germline ends. The CDR3 is made up of 16 amino acids. The CDR3 here is CASSQVSGVGNQPQHF. The CDR3 nucleotides are TGCGCCAGCAGCCAAGTGTCGGGAGTGGGAAATCAGCCCCAGCATTTT.

V gene TRBV5-1 combines with J gene TRBJ1-2; TRBD1 agrees at 10 bases. The CDR3 extends over 14 amino acids. Germline V gives CDR1 SGHRS, CDR2 YFSETQ. V lost 4 bases and J lost 2; bases outside the gene matches: 2. DNA for the CDR3: TGCGCCAGCAGCACGGGACAGGGGAACTATGGCTACACCTTC. Protein sequence: CASSTGQGNYGYTF.

The CDR3 loop is CASSVLLNTEAFF. DNA of the CDR3: TGTGCCAGTAGCGTATTACTCAACACTGAAGCTTTCTTT. This rearrangement joins TRBV19 to TRBJ1-1; the D is unclear. The length of the CDR3 is 13 residues. Trimming shortened V by 6 bases and J by 2 bases, and 10 bases separated the two germline ends. Germline V gene sequence: CDR1 LNHDA, CDR2 SQIVND (reference sequence).

This chain uses TRBV14 with TRBJ2-5, with D tentatively TRBD2 (7 bases). This CDR3 has 16 residues. The germline V gene has CDR1 SGHDN and CDR2 FVKESK. Trimming stripped 8 bases from V and 1 base from J, with 20 bases between. The CDR3 sequence is CASSRGANTIQETQYF. The CDR3 region has the DNA TGTGCCAGCTCCCGGGGGGCGAATACGATCCAAGAGACCCAGTACTTC.

V gene TRBV7-9 combines with J gene TRBJ1-6; D unresolved. Trimming shortened V by 4 bases and J by 5 bases, and 18 bases separated the two germline ends. This CDR3 has 17 residues. Germline V gene lookup returns CDR1 SEHNR and CDR2 FQNEAQ (reference sequence). The CDR3 DNA reads TGTGCCAGCAGCTCGACGTTACTGACACGTAATAATTCACCCCTCCACTTT. Protein sequence: CASSSTLLTRNNSPLHF.

The CDR3 region is CASSLNQPQHF. CDR3 nucleotide sequence: TGTGCCAGCAGCCTCAATCAGCCCCAGCATTTT. The gene calls are TRBV5-6 and TRBJ1-5; D is uncertain. The CDR3 consists of 11 residues. The ends were cut back, 4 bases at V and 3 bases at J, with 2 bases in the middle. Germline CDR1 and CDR2: SGHDT and YYEEEE. Filled out from reference TRBV5-6 and TRBJ1-5, the complete variable domain reads DAGVTQSPTHLIKTRGQQVTLRCSPKSGHDTVSWYQQALGQGPQFIFQYYEEEERQRGNFPDRFSGHQFPNYSSELNVNALLLGDSALYLCASSLNQPQHFGDGTRLSIL.